This T cell receptor (beta chain) was recovered during a study of cytomegalovirus exposure and HLA in healthy donors. Notes on the study in general: In vitro, a few CMV-associated chains proved specific for CMV antigens.

Separate from the roughly 710-subject first cohort, the roughly 120-subject validation cohort was the one that the donors belonged to. To note about this clone: Its target is not known.

Some clones are missing from TCRdb's copy, which holds only in-frame ones; the method was immunoSEQ multiplex PCR. The sample consists of about 82,000 clones, roughly 93% of them appearing once. This clonotype was sampled from a man between 18 and 29 years old in good health and CMV-seronegative. Material: PBMCs.

This chain's CDR3 is CASSLGRAGNTIYF. CDR3 sequence (DNA): TGTGCCAGCAGCTTGGGGCGGGCTGGAAACACCATATATTTT. V and J are TRBV5-4 and TRBJ1-3; D is undetermined. The germline CDR1 and CDR2 sequences are SGHNT and YYREEE (reference sequence). The CDR3 is made up of 14 amino acids. V lost 0 bases and J lost 2, with 6 bases in between.